One and the same sample provided the 28 T cell receptor beta chains below, sequenced in a study of molecular identifiers for immune sequencing clone quantification. In TCRdb, the PCR reads were re-called with MiXCR into one record per CDR3 protein. The sample consists of about 640,000 distinct CDR3 sequences, roughly 21% of them appearing once. Material for sequencing was naive CD8+ T cells from blood, with Jurkat cell RNA spiked in. Subset specified: FACS-sorted CD8+CD4-CCR7+CD45RA+ naive T cells. All receptors derive from a human donor in good health. Some libraries in this study had Jurkat cell RNA spiked in.

This clonotype was counted a few times. This chain joins TRBV15 and TRBJ2-2; 9 bases are a match to TRBD2. V was clipped by 0 bases and J by 3 bases; unmatched bases: 5. The CDR3 is made up of 17 amino acids. Looked up from germline, CDR1 is LNHNV and CDR2 is YYDKDF (reference sequence). The DNA of the CDR3 is TGTGCCACCAGCAGAGACCTAGCGGGATTTTACACCGGGGAGCTGTTTTTT. It encodes CATSRDLAGFYTGELFF.

This clonotype has only one observation. One base away lies a much larger clone, so this may be a sequencing read error. This sequence joins TRBV7-2 and TRBJ2-7; D is possibly TRBD1 or TRBD2 (5 bases each). Trimming stripped 0 bases from V and 6 bases from J, with 9 bases between. This CDR3 comprises 13 residues. Germline assignment: CDR1 SGHTA and CDR2 FQGNSA. CDR3: CASSLAPGREQYF. The CDR3 region has the DNA TGTGCCAGCAGCTTAGCGCCGGGGCGCGAGCAGTACTTC.

This clonotype was seen at least ten times. One end of the junction varies from germline; a read error may be responsible. V gene TRBV29-1 combines with J gene TRBJ1-2, with D unresolved. This CDR3 has 12 residues. The germline gives CDR1 SQVTM, CDR2 ANQGSEA. CDR3 coding DNA: TGCAGCGTGGAAGGGAACGGCTATGGCTACACCTTC. It codes for CSVEGNGYGYTF. Looking up the rest from reference TRBV29-1 and TRBJ1-2 gives the full variable domain: SAVISQKPSRDICQRGTSLTIQCQVDSQVTMMFWYRQQPGQSLTLIATANQGSEATYESGFVIDKFPISRPNLTFSTLTVSNMSPEDSSIYLCSVEGNGYGYTFGSGTRLTVV.

Concerning this clonotype: This sequence may be a read error, since a much larger clone differs from it by one base. J is TRBJ2-5 and V is TRBV6-2 or TRBV6-3; TRBD1 matches 9 bases. The CDR3 contains 15 residues. The germline CDR1 and CDR2 sequences are MNHEY and SVGEGT. The J segment lost 0 bases and the V segment lost 5 bases, leaving 4 bases of the junction unmatched. The CDR3 DNA follows: TGTGCCAGCAGTAGGACAGGGGAATACCAAGAGACCCAGTACTTC. Translation gives CASSRTGEYQETQYF.

The rearrangement joins TRBV20-1 to TRBJ1-1; D may be TRBD1 (6 bases). V lost 0 bases and J 6 bases, leaving 26 bases between the germline ends. There are 18 residues in the CDR3. Germline V gene data show CDR1 as DFQATT and CDR2 as SNEGSKA (reference sequence). CDR3 nucleotide sequence: TGCAGTGCTAGAGATCAGTTGTCACAGGGCGGGCCTTGGGCTGAAGCTTTCTTT. Encoded protein: CSARDQLSQGGPWAEAFF.

As regards this clonotype: This may be a read error: a much more frequent sequence differs by one nucleotide. This chain joins TRBV14 and TRBJ2-7; D is possibly TRBD1 or TRBD2 (6 bases each). CDR1 is SGHDN and CDR2 is FVKESK in the germline V gene. Trimming stripped 1 base from V and 5 bases from J, with 15 bases between. This CDR3 spans 15 amino acids. The CDR3 DNA sequence: TGTGCCAGCAGCCAAGCTCGGGGGCGTCTGGACGAGCAGTACTTC. Protein: CASSQARGRLDEQYF.

About this clonotype: Just one base apart from a much larger clone, this may be a read error. The rearrangement joins TRBV9 to TRBJ2-2; D ambiguous. This CDR3 spans 18 amino acids. Per germline, CDR1 SGDLS and CDR2 YYNGEE. The CDR3 DNA reads as TGTGCCGGCAGCGTGGCATCGGACGCCCCCAGGAACACCGGGGAGCTGTTTTTT. Its protein is CAGSVASDAPRNTGELFF.

On this clonotype itself: One end of the junction varies from germline; a read error may be responsible. In DNA form, the CDR3 reads TGTGCCAGCAGCTACCCACCGGGACAGGTGGCGGCGAAAACCTTC. Translated, it gives CASSYPPGQVAAKTF. J is TRBJ2-5 and V is TRBV7-2; 8 bases line up with TRBD1. CDR1 and CDR2 from the germline V gene are SGHTA and FQGNSA. There are 15 residues in the CDR3.

In the case of this clonotype: The conserved closing phenylalanine or tryptophan is absent in this CDR3, likely reflecting a read error. The genes are TRBV7-2 and TRBJ1-1, with D possibly TRBD1 on 5 matching bases. CDR1 SGHTA and CDR2 FQGNSA come from the germline V gene. V lost 2 bases, J lost 5 bases, and 12 bases lay in between. The CDR3 totals 14 residues. CDR3 nucleotide sequence: TGTGCCAGCAGCTTATTGGACGGGGGGACTGAAGCTTTCTCT. The encoded protein is CASSLLDGGTEAFS.

This clonotype was detected many times. The J gene is TRBJ2-3, the V gene TRBV12-3 or TRBV12-4; TRBD1 aligns across 7 bases. The CDR3 has 14 residues. Trimming at V came to 5 bases and at J to 2 bases, leaving 4 bases not matched to a gene. The DNA for the CDR3 is TGTGCCAGCAGTCAGGGACAGCACACAGATACGCAGTATTTT. Translation: CASSQGQHTDTQYF.

In regard to this clonotype: This may come from a read error, since a much larger clone is one base off. This chain connects TRBV5-6 to TRBJ1-4; D call uncertain. The CDR3 sequence is 16 residues long. The V gene's germline CDR1 is SGHDT and CDR2 YYEEEE. CDR3 loop: CACSTVPPIVNEKLFF. For the CDR3, the DNA is TGTGCCTGCAGCACCGTCCCGCCTATAGTAAATGAAAAACTGTTTTTT.

This clonotype was seen a handful of times. This sequence joins TRBV6-5 and TRBJ2-1, with 9 bases fitting TRBD1. The V segment lost 8 bases and the J segment 0 bases; nucleotides outside the gene matches: 8. The CDR3 covers 16 residues. The germline gives CDR1 MNHEY, CDR2 SVGAGI. Here the CDR3 reads CASGSGTGFSYNEQFF. As DNA, the CDR3 is TGTGCCAGCGGGTCCGGGACAGGGTTCTCCTACAATGAGCAGTTCTTC.

Note on this clonotype: A read error is possible here, since a much larger clone lies one base away. This CDR3 is missing its conserved last phenylalanine or tryptophan, likely due to a read error. The DNA is omitted, as the CDR3 cannot be located on it reliably, and the CDR3 follows TCRdb's listing. Here the CDR3 reads CASSKHGIMNTEAFL. The rearrangement links TRBV21-1 to TRBJ1-1; the DNA was not used to check the table's D call, TRBD1. TRBV21-1 is given as a pseudogene. The CDR3 spans 15 residues, counting both ends.

This clonotype has a count of ten or more. The chain is built from TRBV5-6 and TRBJ2-3; D might be TRBD1 (6 bases). CDR3 length: 14 amino acids. The germline gives CDR1 SGHDT, CDR2 YYEEEE. The V gene lost 0 bases and the J gene lost 6 bases, with 11 bases spanning the gap. The CDR3 spells CASSLVVQGDTQYF. CDR3 bases: TGTGCCAGCAGCTTGGTAGTTCAGGGGGATACGCAGTATTTT.

The V call is TRBV9, the J call TRBJ2-1, with 7 bases aligning to TRBD2. The germline V gene encodes CDR1 SGDLS and CDR2 YYNGEE. J was trimmed by 6 bases and V by 0 bases; bases with no gene match: 9. This CDR3 has 16 amino acids. Written as DNA, the CDR3 is TGTGCCAGCAGCGTAGAGACTGGCGGGGGTCTCAATGAGCAGTTCTTC. This codes for CASSVETGGGLNEQFF. The full variable domain, in which reference TRBV9 and TRBJ2-1 provide the parts outside the CDR3, is DSGVTQTPKHLITATGQRVTLRCSPRSGDLSVYWYQQSLDQGLQFLIQYYNGEERAKGNILERFSAQQFPDLHSELNLSSLELGDSALYFCASSVETGGGLNEQFFGPGTRLTVL.

This clonotype was counted ten times or more. The gene calls are TRBV28 and TRBJ2-7; a possible D gene is TRBD1 (6 bases). CDR1 is MDHEN, CDR2 SYDVKM, per germline. V lost 2 bases and J 2 bases, leaving 10 bases between the germline ends. The CDR3 runs to 14 residues. CDR3 DNA sequence: TGTGCCAGCAGTTTAGTACGGACAGCCTACGAGCAGTACTTC. It translates to CASSLVRTAYEQYF.

This clonotype was detected only a few times. V usage is TRBV11-2 and J usage is TRBJ2-1, with 14 bases lining up with TRBD2. The CDR3 covers 19 residues. With 7 bases clipped from V and 0 bases from J, the junction kept 11 bases outside the gene matches. Germline CDR1 and CDR2: SGHAT and FQNNGV. The DNA of the CDR3 is TGTGCCAGCACCCTCGGGACTAGCGGGAGCCTAAGCTCCTACAATGAGCAGTTCTTC. Amino acid sequence: CASTLGTSGSLSSYNEQFF.

The chain uses TRBV3-1 and TRBJ2-1; 14 positions match TRBD2. The CDR3 is 15 residues long. V lost 4 bases to trimming and J lost 8 bases; unmatched junction nucleotides: 4. Germline CDR1 LGHDT, CDR2 YNNKEL (reference sequence). The CDR3 reads CASSPGLAGVHEQFF. CDR3 DNA: TGTGCCAGCAGCCCGGGACTAGCGGGAGTACATGAGCAGTTCTTC.

This clonotype came up many times. The genes are TRBV7-2 and TRBJ2-3, with 9 bases that match TRBD1. CDR3 size: 15 residues. The V gene end was trimmed by 4 bases and the J gene end by 2 bases; junction bases not matched to a gene: 4. The germline CDR1 and CDR2 sequences are SGHTA and FQGNSA. CDR3 in amino acids: CASSSRQGDTDTQYF. The CDR3, as DNA: TGTGCCAGCAGCTCAAGACAGGGGGACACAGATACGCAGTATTTT. The entire variable domain, with the rest obtained from reference TRBV7-2 and TRBJ2-3, is as follows: GAGVSQSPSNKVTEKGKDVELRCDPISGHTALYWYRQSLGQGLEFLIYFQGNSAPDKSGLPSDRFSAERTGGSVSTLTIQRTQQEDSAVYLCASSSRQGDTDTQYFGPGTRLTVL.

This clonotype occurred many times. The chain couples TRBV4-2 to TRBJ2-2; D is uncertain. V was pared by 10 bases and J by 1 base, with 13 bases between. The germline V gene encodes CDR1 LGHNA and CDR2 YNFKEQ. The CDR3 length is 14 residues. CDR3 coding DNA: TGTGCCACGGAGCGCGACGTGAACACCGGGGAGCTGTTTTTT. Its translation is CATERDVNTGELFF.

On this clonotype: The junction departs from germline at one end; a sequencing error may be responsible. This chain uses TRBV13 with TRBJ1-1, with 12 nucleotides matching TRBD1. CDR3 length: 15 amino acids. CDR1 is PRHDT and CDR2 is FYEKMQ in the germline V gene (reference sequence). DNA for the CDR3: TGTGCCAGCAGCAACCGGGACAGGGGGCTGACTGGAGCTTTCTTT. It codes for CASSNRDRGLTGAFF.

In its sample, this clonotype was seen a few times. The V call is TRBV5-1, the J call TRBJ1-6, with D unclear. CDR3 length: 16 amino acids. Germline V CDR1 and CDR2: SGHRS, YFSETQ. The germline V and J ends were trimmed by 4 bases and 0 bases, with 11 bases remaining between them. CDR3 loop: CASSTRTDSYNSPLHF. CDR3 bases: TGCGCCAGCAGCACCCGGACTGACTCCTATAATTCACCCCTCCACTTT.

This clonotype has a count of ten or more. V is TRBV4-3 and J is TRBJ2-3, with 9 bases that match TRBD2. The CDR3 consists of 17 residues. Germline V lookup: CDR1 LGHNA, CDR2 YSLEER. Trimming at V came to 0 bases and at J to 0 bases, leaving 4 bases not matched to a gene. CDR3 protein: CASSQDPSGASTDTQYF. As DNA, the CDR3 is TGCGCCAGCAGCCAAGACCCTAGCGGGGCTAGCACAGATACGCAGTATTTT.

This clonotype was seen at least ten times. V usage is TRBV4-1 and J usage is TRBJ1-3; D ambiguous. The germline gives CDR1 MGHRA, CDR2 YSYEKL. This CDR3 region has 13 residues. The V and J ends lost 0 bases and 4 bases respectively, with 4 bases between them. In nucleotides, the CDR3 is TGCGCCAGCAGCCAAGATGACGGAAACACCATATATTTT. Translating gives CASSQDDGNTIYF.

This clonotype was counted a few times. At one boundary the junction diverges from the germline segment, which might be a read error. The chain couples TRBV7-9 to TRBJ1-1; no clear D gene. Germline loops: CDR1 SEHNR, CDR2 FQNEAQ (reference sequence). This CDR3 has 13 amino acids. This chain's CDR3 is CASSLGWATGAFF. The DNA of the CDR3 is TGTGCCAGCAGCTTAGGCTGGGCCACTGGAGCTTTCTTT.

Comment on this clonotype: Just one base apart from a much larger clone, this may be a read error. This chain connects TRBV6-2 or TRBV6-3 to TRBJ1-5; D not resolved. Germline CDR1 MNHEY, CDR2 SVGEGT. The CDR3 is 16 residues long. With 10 bases removed from V and 4 bases from J, the gap between germline ends came to 23 bases. For the CDR3, the DNA is TGTGCCAACAGCGAGAGGGAGTTGAGGAGTAATCAGCCCCAGCATTTT. Residues: CANSERELRSNQPQHF.

This clonotype was detected many times. This chain connects TRBV7-9 to TRBJ1-6; D gene unclear. The CDR3 is 12 amino acids. Germline loops: CDR1 SEHNR, CDR2 FQNEAQ (reference sequence). V lost 5 bases, J lost 14 bases, and 13 bases lay in between. CDR3 sequence reads: CASSPHGRSLHF. CDR3 bases: TGTGCCAGCAGCCCCCATGGAAGATCCCTCCACTTT. Looking up the rest from reference TRBV7-9 and TRBJ1-6 gives the full variable domain: DTGVSQNPRHKITKRGQNVTFRCDPISEHNRLYWYRQTLGQGPEFLTYFQNEAQLEKSRLLSDRFSAERPKGSFSTLEIQRTEQGDSAMYLCASSPHGRSLHFGNGTRLTVT.

This clonotype showed up many times. This chain uses TRBV27 with TRBJ1-1; D may be TRBD1 (5 bases). CDR1 and CDR2 (germline): MNHEY, SMNVEV (reference sequence). V dropped 5 bases and J dropped 10 bases, with 17 bases sitting between them. The CDR3 is 13 amino acids. DNA of the CDR3: TGTGCCAGCAGTCAGGGACGCCCGACTCGAGCTTTCTTT. The encoded protein is CASSQGRPTRAFF.